This passage covers 2 T cell receptor beta chains from one sample sequenced in a study of blood T cell repertoires in COVID-19 (dated by TCRdb to the early 2020s). The library was generated by the immunoSEQ multiplex PCR assay. TCRdb retrieved this table from immuneACCESS and kept in-frame rearrangements only. Not all clones are present; in checked studies, unresolved V genes account for under half, and no reason is known for the remainder. The table for this sample lists around 150,000 clones; 85% of them were counted only once. The ten largest clones represent 2.5% to 4% of the sample. The sample was peripheral blood. The receptors were sampled from a human donor with acute or convalescent COVID-19. The donor label of this sample is uncertain.

This rearrangement joins TRBV18 to TRBJ1-1; 7 bases fit TRBD1. CDR3 length: 13 amino acids. Germline CDR1 is KGHSH and CDR2 is LQKENI. V lost 2 bases to trimming and J lost 11 bases; unmatched junction nucleotides: 8. The DNA for the CDR3 is TGTGCCAGCTCACCAAATCAGCAGGGGGGCGCTTTCTTT. It translates to CASSPNQQGGAFF.

V usage is TRBV15 and J usage is TRBJ2-7; perhaps TRBD2 as D (7 bases). Trimming removed 1 base from V and 3 bases from J, with 13 bases in between. The CDR3 has 15 amino acids. The germline gives CDR1 LNHNV, CDR2 YYDKDF (reference sequence). Written as DNA, the CDR3 is TGTGCCACCAGCAGAGGAGGGGGGGGAAACTACGAGCAGTACTTC. This gives the protein CATSRGGGGNYEQYF.